Below, 8 T cell receptor beta chains from the same sample are listed, as sequenced in a study of T cell responses to AZD1222 COVID-19 vaccine. Assay used: immunoSEQ multiplex PCR; TCRdb lists only in-frame clones, some missing. The table has around 80,000 clones, nearly 90% seen once. Source: peripheral blood, taken on day 0 of AZD1222 vaccination. The source is an adult in good health.

This chain uses TRBV11-3 with TRBJ2-1; 11 positions match TRBD1. Trimming at V came to 1 base and at J to 8 bases, leaving 10 bases not matched to a gene. The CDR3 covers 17 residues. Germline lookup yields CDR1 SGHNT and CDR2 YENEEA. CDR3 amino acids: CASSLGLGTGGGYEQFF. In nucleotides, the CDR3 is TGTGCCAGCAGCTTAGGCCTGGGGACAGGGGGAGGATATGAGCAGTTCTTC.

V gene TRBV5-4 combines with J gene TRBJ2-5; 9 nucleotides align to TRBD2. Germline trimming cut 3 bases from V and 5 bases from J; bases unmatched to any gene: 11. In germline, CDR1 is SGHNT, CDR2 YYREEE (reference sequence). There are 16 residues in the CDR3. CDR3 protein: CASSSPLAGAGETQYF. In DNA form, the CDR3 reads TGTGCCAGCAGCTCCCCTTTAGCGGGAGCGGGTGAGACCCAGTACTTC.

This clone turned up a few times. The J gene is TRBJ2-6, the V gene TRBV7-6; tentative D call: TRBD2 (5 bases). CDR3 length equals 16 residues. The V end lost 4 bases, the J end lost 4 bases, and 14 bases lay between the germline ends. Germline V gives CDR1 SGHVS, CDR2 FNYEAQ. In nucleotides, the CDR3 is TGTGCCAGCAGCTCCTTAGGAGGAACGGGGGCCAACGTCCTGACTTTC. This gives the protein CASSSLGGTGANVLTF.

This chain links TRBV6-4 with TRBJ2-7, with TRBD1 identical over 7 bases. Losses at the gene ends were 5 bases for V and 3 bases for J; bases not matched to a gene: 4. Germline V CDR1 and CDR2: MRHNA, SNTAGT. This CDR3 comprises 13 residues. The CDR3 is CASSWDSGYEQYF. In DNA, the CDR3 is TGTGCCAGCAGTTGGGACAGCGGCTACGAGCAGTACTTC.

The chain joins TRBV6-2 or TRBV6-3 to TRBJ1-5; D not resolved. Trimming cost V 6 bases and J 4 bases, with 19 bases left between them. The V gene's germline CDR1 is MNHEY and CDR2 SVGEGT. The CDR3 loop spans 16 amino acids. The CDR3 loop reads CASSPSFLRDNQPQHF. As DNA, the CDR3 is TGTGCCAGCAGCCCCTCGTTTCTACGGGATAATCAGCCCCAGCATTTT.

V usage is TRBV6-5 and J usage is TRBJ1-4, with TRBD1 matching over 7 bases. V gave up 8 bases and J gave up 7 bases; unmatched junction bases: 10. Germline values: CDR1 MNHEY, CDR2 SVGAGI. The CDR3 totals 14 residues. The CDR3 DNA sequence: TGTGCCAGCTCGACAGGGCATGGAGTTGAAAAACTGTTTTTT. Its translation is CASSTGHGVEKLFF.

The J gene is TRBJ1-2, the V gene TRBV7-9; D gene ambiguous. V was pared by 1 base and J by 2 bases, with 14 bases between. This CDR3 contains 16 residues. Germline-derived CDR1 and CDR2 are SEHNR and FQNEAQ (reference sequence). CDR3 region: CASSLGARRKNYGYTF. CDR3 sequence (DNA): TGTGCCAGCAGCTTAGGGGCAAGACGCAAAAACTATGGCTACACCTTC.

The rearrangement links TRBV7-2 to TRBJ1-4; D call uncertain. Trimming removed 3 bases from V and 8 bases from J, with 10 bases in between. The CDR3 is made up of 13 amino acids. Germline V gene data show CDR1 as SGHTA and CDR2 as FQGNSA. The CDR3 coding sequence is TGTGCCAGCAGCTTGGTAACTGGAGAAAAACTGTTTTTT. Protein: CASSLVTGEKLFF.